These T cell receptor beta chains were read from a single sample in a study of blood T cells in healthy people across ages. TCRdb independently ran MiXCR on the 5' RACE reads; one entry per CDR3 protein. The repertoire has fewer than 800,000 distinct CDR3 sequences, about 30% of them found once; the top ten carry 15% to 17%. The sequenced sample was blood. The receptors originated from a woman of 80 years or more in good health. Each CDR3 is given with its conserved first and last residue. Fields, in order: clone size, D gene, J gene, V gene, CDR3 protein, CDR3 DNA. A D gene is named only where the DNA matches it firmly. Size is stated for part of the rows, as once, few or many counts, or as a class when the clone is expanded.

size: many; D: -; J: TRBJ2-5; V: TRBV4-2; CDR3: CASSQDRGQETQYF; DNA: TGTGCCAGCAGCCAAGACAGGGGACAAGAGACCCAGTACTTC
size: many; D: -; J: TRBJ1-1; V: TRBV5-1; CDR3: CASSLDGGTEAFF; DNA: TGTGCCAGCAGTCTAGACGGAGGCACTGAAGCTTTCTTT
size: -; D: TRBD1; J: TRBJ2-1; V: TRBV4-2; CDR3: CASCQDYRGHEQFF; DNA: TGTGCCAGCTGCCAAGATTACAGGGGGCATGAGCAGTTCTTC
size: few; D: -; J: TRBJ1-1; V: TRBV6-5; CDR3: CASRGPGGDTEAFF; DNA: TGTGCCAGCAGGGGTCCAGGCGGGGACACTGAAGCTTTCTTT
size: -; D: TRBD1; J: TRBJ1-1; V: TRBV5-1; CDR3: CASSFDRVGNTEAFF; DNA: TGCGCCAGCAGCTTTGACAGGGTCGGGAACACTGAAGCTTTCTTT
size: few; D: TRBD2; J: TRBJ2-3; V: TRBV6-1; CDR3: CAATPTGGLDTQYF; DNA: TGTGCCGCAACACCAACCGGGGGGTTGGATACGCAGTATTTT
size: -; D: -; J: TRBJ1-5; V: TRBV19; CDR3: CASSPLDRTVQPQHF; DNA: TGTGCCAGTAGTCCGCTGGACCGCACAGTACAGCCCCAGCATTTT
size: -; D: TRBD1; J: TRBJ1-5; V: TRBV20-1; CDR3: CSASSGQILNSNQPQHF; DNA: TGCAGTGCTAGTTCGGGACAGATACTTAATAGCAATCAGCCCCAGCATTTT
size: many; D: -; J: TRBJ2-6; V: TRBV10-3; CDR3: CAISDSGANVLTF; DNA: TGTGCCATCAGCGATTCTGGGGCCAACGTCCTGACTTTC
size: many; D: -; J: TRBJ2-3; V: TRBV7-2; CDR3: CASSLGAAVTDTQYF; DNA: TGTGCCAGCAGCTTAGGTGCTGCAGTCACAGATACGCAGTATTTT
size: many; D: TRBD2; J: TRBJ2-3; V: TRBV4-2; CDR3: CASSQDLGGGNTDTQYF; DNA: TGTGCCAGCAGCCAAGATCTAGGCGGGGGGAACACAGATACGCAGTATTTT
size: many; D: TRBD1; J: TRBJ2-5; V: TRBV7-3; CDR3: CASSLTPIGTGMIETQYF; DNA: TGTGCCAGCAGCTTAACGCCCATCGGGACAGGGATGATAGAGACCCAGTACTTC
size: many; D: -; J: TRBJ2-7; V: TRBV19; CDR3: CASSPPGRGGSNEQYF; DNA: TGTGCCAGTAGTCCCCCCGGCAGGGGTGGTTCGAACGAGCAGTACTTC
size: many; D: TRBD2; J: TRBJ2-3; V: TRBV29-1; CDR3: CSVEVGAGAQYF; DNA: TGCAGCGTTGAAGTAGGAGCGGGGGCGCAGTATTTT
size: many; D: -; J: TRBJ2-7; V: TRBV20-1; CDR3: CSATGRGVYEQYF; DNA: TGCAGTGCTACCGGCAGGGGGGTCTACGAGCAGTACTTC
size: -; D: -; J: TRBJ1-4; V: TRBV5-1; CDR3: CASSLMEGEKLFF; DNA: TGCGCCAGCAGCTTGATGGAGGGAGAAAAACTGTTTTTT
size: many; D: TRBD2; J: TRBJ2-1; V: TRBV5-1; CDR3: CASTIGGLGSHEQFF; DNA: TGCGCCAGCACTATCGGGGGACTAGGGTCCCATGAGCAGTTCTTC
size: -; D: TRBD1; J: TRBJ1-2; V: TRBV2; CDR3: CASSDPGGGDGYTF; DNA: TGTGCCAGCAGTGATCCAGGGGGCGGTGATGGCTACACCTTC
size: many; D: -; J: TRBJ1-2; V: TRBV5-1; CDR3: CASSSATGRGYGYTF; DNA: TGCGCCAGCAGCTCGGCTACGGGTAGAGGCTATGGCTACACCTTC
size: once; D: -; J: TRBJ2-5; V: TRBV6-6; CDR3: CASTPRRGETQYF; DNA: TGTGCCAGCACCCCTCGGAGAGGAGAGACCCAGTACTTC
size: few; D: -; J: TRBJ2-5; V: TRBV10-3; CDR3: CAISERVNEQYF; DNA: TGTGCCATCAGTGAGCGGGTTAATGAGCAGTACTTC
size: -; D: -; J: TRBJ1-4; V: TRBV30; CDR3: CAWSWVRGRDEKLFF; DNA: TGTGCCTGGAGTTGGGTGAGGGGTCGGGATGAAAAACTGTTTTTT
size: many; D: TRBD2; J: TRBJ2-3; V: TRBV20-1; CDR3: CSADPALAGGTDTQYF; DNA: TGCAGTGCTGATCCAGCTCTAGCGGGGGGCACAGATACGCAGTATTTT
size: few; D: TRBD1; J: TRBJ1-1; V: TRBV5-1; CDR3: CASSNGNRGRLAFF; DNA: TGCGCCAGCTCAAATGGGAACAGGGGGCGCCTGGCTTTCTTT
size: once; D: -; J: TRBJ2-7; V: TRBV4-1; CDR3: CASSQDSIKSYEQYF; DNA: TGCGCCAGCAGCCAAGACAGCATTAAGTCCTACGAGCAGTACTTC
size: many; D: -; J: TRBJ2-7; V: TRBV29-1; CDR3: CSVVLNEQYF; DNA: TGCAGCGTTGTGCTGAACGAGCAGTACTTC
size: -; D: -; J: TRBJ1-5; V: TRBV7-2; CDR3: CASSHGNNQPQHF; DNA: TGTGCCAGCAGCCATGGCAACAATCAGCCCCAGCATTTT
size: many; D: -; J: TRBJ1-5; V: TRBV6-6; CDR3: CASSYRQGNQPQHF; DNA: TGTGCCAGCAGTTACCGGCAGGGTAATCAGCCCCAGCATTTT
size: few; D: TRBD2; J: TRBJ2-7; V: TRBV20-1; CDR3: CSARDALAGTSYEQYF; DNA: TGCAGTGCTAGAGATGCACTAGCGGGGACCTCCTACGAGCAGTACTTC
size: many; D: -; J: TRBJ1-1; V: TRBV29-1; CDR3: CSGTETNTEAFF; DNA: TGCAGCGGGACAGAAACGAACACTGAAGCTTTCTTT
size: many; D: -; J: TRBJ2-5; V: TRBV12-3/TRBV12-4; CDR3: CASSLSQQETQYF; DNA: TGTGCCAGCAGTTTAAGTCAGCAAGAGACCCAGTACTTC
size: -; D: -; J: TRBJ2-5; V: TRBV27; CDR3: CASSQIGNEQYF; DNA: TGTGCCAGCAGCCAAATAGGCAATGAGCAGTACTTC
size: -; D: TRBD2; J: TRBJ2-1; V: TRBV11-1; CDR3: CASSRLGRGATYNEQFF; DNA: TGTGCCAGCAGTCGATTGGGGCGGGGGGCAACCTACAATGAGCAGTTCTTC
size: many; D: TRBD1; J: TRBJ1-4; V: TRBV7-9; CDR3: CASSLVGTDNEKLFF; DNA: TGTGCCAGCAGCTTAGTAGGGACAGATAATGAAAAACTGTTTTTT
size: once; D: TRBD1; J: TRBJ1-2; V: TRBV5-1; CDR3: CASSLVGQVGYTF; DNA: TGCGCCAGCAGCTTGGTTGGACAGGTGGGCTACACCTTC
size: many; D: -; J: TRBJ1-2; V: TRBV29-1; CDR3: CSVEDAIGGYTF; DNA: TGCAGCGTTGAAGATGCGATTGGCGGCTACACCTTC
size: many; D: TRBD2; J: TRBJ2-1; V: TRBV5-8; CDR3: CASSWRGEVYNEQFF; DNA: TGTGCCAGCAGCTGGCGGGGGGAAGTCTACAATGAGCAGTTCTTC
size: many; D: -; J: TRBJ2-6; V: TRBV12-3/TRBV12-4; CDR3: CASSLDGPNSGANVRTF; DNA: TGTGCCAGCAGTTTAGACGGACCTAACTCTGGGGCCAACGTCCGGACTTTC
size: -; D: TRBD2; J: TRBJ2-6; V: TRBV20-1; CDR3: CSERRAKLAGKLSGANVLTF; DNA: TGCAGTGAGAGGAGGGCGAAACTAGCGGGGAAACTCTCTGGGGCCAACGTCCTGACTTTC
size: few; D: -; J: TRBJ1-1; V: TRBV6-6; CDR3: CASSRDKPNTEAFF; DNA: TGTGCCAGCAGTCGGGACAAGCCGAACACTGAAGCTTTCTTT
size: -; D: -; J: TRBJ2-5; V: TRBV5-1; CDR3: CASSGGSLETQYF; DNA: TGCGCCAGCAGCGGAGGGTCTCTCGAGACCCAGTACTTC
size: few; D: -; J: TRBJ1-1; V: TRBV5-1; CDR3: CASSPAPESRGTEAFF; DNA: TGCGCCAGCAGCCCTGCCCCCGAGAGCCGGGGGACTGAAGCTTTCTTT
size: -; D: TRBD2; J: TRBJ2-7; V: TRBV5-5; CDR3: CASSGLAGFYEQYF; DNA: TGTGCCAGCAGCGGCTTAGCGGGTTTCTACGAGCAGTACTTC
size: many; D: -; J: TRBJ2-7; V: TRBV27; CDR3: CASSLGVAYEQYF; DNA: TGTGCCAGCAGTTTAGGGGTAGCCTACGAGCAGTACTTC
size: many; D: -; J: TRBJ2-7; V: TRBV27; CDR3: CASSFRDISSEQYF; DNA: TGTGCCAGCAGTTTCCGAGACATATCTTCCGAGCAGTACTTC
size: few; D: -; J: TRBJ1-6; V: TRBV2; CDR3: CASRSQGSDNSPLHF; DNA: TGTGCCAGCAGGAGCCAGGGATCGGATAATTCACCCCTCCACTTT
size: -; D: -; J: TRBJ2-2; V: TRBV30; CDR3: CAWSGRRGSGELFF; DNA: TGTGCCTGGTCTGGTCGGAGGGGGTCCGGGGAGCTGTTTTTT
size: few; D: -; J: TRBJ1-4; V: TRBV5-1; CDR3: CASRGGATNEKLFF; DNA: TGCGCCAGCAGAGGAGGCGCGACTAATGAAAAACTGTTTTTT
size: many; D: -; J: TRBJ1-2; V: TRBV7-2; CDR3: CASSLASTQRYGYTF; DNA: TGTGCCAGCAGCTTAGCGAGTACCCAGAGATATGGCTACACCTTC
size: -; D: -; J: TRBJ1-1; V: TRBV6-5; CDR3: CASSRGLGAGAFF; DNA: TGTGCCAGCAGTAGAGGGTTGGGAGCGGGAGCTTTCTTT
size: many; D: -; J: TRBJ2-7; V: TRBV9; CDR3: CASSVDAGNYEQYF; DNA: TGTGCCAGCAGCGTAGATGCAGGGAACTACGAGCAGTACTTC
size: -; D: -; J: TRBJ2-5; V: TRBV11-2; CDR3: CASSLTVPGTQYF; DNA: TGTGCCAGCAGCTTGACAGTCCCTGGGACCCAGTACTTC
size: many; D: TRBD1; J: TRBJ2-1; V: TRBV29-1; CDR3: CSVDRDRDNEQFF; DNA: TGCAGCGTTGACCGGGACAGAGACAATGAGCAGTTCTTC
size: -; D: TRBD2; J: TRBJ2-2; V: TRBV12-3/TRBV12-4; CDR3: CASRRGLAGVGELFF; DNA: TGCGCCAGCAGACGGGGACTAGCGGGGGTTGGAGAGCTGTTTTTT
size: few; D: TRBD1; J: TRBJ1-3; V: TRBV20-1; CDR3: CSASQGPSGNTIYF; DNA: TGCAGTGCATCACAGGGGCCCTCTGGAAACACCATATATTTT